This T cell receptor beta chain was found in a study of blood T cell repertoires in COVID-19. In the study overall: The study drew acute and convalescent COVID-19 samples from the United States, Italy and Spain. PBMCs, B-cell-depleted T cells, or T cells provided the cDNA or gDNA that made up the material.

As processed by the authors: For nucleated cells, counts were estimated from reference gene primer amplification. Clones were read by immunoSEQ multiplex PCR, and TCRdb kept only the in-frame ones, dropping some. V and J calls and clone size are given by that table; D and trimming were obtained from the DNA. The sample includes roughly 30,000 clones, less than 80% seen only once; the top ten take about 43%. Germline CDR1 reads SNHLY; CDR2 reads FYNNEI. The CDR3 length is 15 residues. V gave up 6 bases and J gave up 4 bases; unmatched junction bases: 6. Sequenced input: peripheral blood. The chain is built from TRBV2 and TRBJ1-4, with 9 nucleotides matching TRBD1. The receptor was derived from a man between 65 and 80 years old with acute or convalescent COVID-19. CDR3 bases: TGTGCCAGCAGCGAGCCGGGACAGGGTAATGAAAAACTGTTTTTT. Protein sequence: CASSEPGQGNEKLFF. Variable domain in full (rest from reference TRBV2 and TRBJ1-4): EPEVTQTPSHQVTQMGQEVILRCVPISNHLYFYWYRQILGQKVEFLVSFYNNEISEKSEIFDDQFSVERPDGSNFTLKIRSTKLEDSAMYFCASSEPGQGNEKLFFGSGTQLSVL.